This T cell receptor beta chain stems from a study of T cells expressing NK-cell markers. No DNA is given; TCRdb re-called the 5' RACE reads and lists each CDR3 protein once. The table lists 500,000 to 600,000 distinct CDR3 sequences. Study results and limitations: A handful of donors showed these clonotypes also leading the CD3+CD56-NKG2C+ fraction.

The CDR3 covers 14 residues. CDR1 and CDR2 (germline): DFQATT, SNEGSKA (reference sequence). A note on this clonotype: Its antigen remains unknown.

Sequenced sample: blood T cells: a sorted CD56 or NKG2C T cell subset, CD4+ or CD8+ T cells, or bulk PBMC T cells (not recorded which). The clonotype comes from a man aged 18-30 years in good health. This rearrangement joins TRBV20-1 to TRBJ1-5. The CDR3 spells CSARGGSLNQPQHF.